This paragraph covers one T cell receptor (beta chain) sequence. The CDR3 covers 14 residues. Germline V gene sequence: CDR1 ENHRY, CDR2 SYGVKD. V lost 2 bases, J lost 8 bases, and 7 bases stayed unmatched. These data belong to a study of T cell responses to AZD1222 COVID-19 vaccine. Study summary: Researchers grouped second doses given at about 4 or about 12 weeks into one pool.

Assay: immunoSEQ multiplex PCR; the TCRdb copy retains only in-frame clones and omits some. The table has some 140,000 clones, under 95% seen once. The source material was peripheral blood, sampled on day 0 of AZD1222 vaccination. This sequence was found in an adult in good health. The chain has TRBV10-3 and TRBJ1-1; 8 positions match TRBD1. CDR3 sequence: CAISEAGQVREAFF. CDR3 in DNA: TGTGCCATCAGTGAGGCGGGACAGGTAAGAGAAGCTTTCTTT.